This paragraph covers one T cell receptor (beta chain) sequence. The antigen is unknown. The CDR3 is made up of 14 amino acids. CDR1 ENHRY and CDR2 SYGVKD come from the germline V gene. Trimming took off 2 bases at V and 2 bases at J, with 10 bases between the two ends. Produced via immunoSEQ multiplex PCR; TCRdb's table is partial and in-frame only. The data contain 90,000 to 120,000 clones, 89% of them singletons. The data were taken from a study of T cell responses to AZD1222 COVID-19 vaccine. General observations from the study: Spike-specific TCR breadth and depth grew following two AZD1222 doses. Just 5 to 7 people given AZD1222 tested seropositive at baseline. Unmutated variant regions are reportedly the target of nearly half of TCRs that are spike-specific. Repertoire collection took place solely once the T cell response had peaked.

This receptor was obtained from an adult in good health. The sequences come from peripheral blood, collected on day 0 of AZD1222 vaccination. The gene calls are TRBV10-3 and TRBJ2-7; tentatively, D is TRBD1 or TRBD2 (5 bases each). For the CDR3, the DNA is TGTGCCATCAGTGAGGGGACGGTAGCCTACGAGCAGTACTTC. Protein sequence: CAISEGTVAYEQYF.